The T cell receptor beta chain under discussion was sequenced for a study of T-cell memory formation after mild COVID-19 (dated by TCRdb to 2020 to 2022). Looking at the study overall: Most TCR sequence clusters were specific to one of the two donors. Longitudinal TCRalpha and TCRbeta repertoire sequencing tracked T-cell clones expanding and contracting after mild COVID-19 in two donors. The cohort comprised two young, previously healthy adult volunteers, one female and one male.

Sequencing used an Illumina NovaSeq 6000. Using 5'RACE with constant-segment primers, TCRalpha and TCRbeta cDNA libraries were constructed, with sample barcodes and unique molecular identifiers added in the process. RNA was extracted from every sample with Trizol reagent. Libraries were amplified in two PCR steps, with a second sample barcode and Illumina TruSeq adapters added in the second step. Sequencing of libraries was performed on an Illumina NovaSeq with 2 x 150 bp paired-end reads. The authors' pipeline ran thus. The reads were demultiplexed and collapsed into UMI-guided consensus sequences using migec v1.2.7. With mixcr v2.1.11, UMI consensuses were aligned to TRA and TRB V and J templates and assembled into clonotypes. Clonotypes were classified as expanded or contracted when called significant by both edgeR and NoisET, with noise models trained on biological replicates. edgeR calls used a false discovery rate-adjusted p below 0.01 and a log2 fold-change threshold of 1. As an exploratory analysis of dynamics, max-normalized trajectories of the 1000 most abundant clonotypes were examined with PCA combined with hierarchical clustering. Separately sequenced CD4+ and CD8+ repertoires were used to assign a CD4 or CD8 phenotype to each responding clone. Using fastp at Q25 and MiXCR, TCRdb reprocessed the public reads and kept productive beta chains. All rows with the same CDR3 protein become a single entry with the most common DNA and genes. TCRdb's processing, not the authors', yielded these V and J calls. A total of about 560,000 distinct CDR3 sequences appear in this sample, around a sixth of them only once. The leading ten clones occupy around 7.8% of the sample.

PBMCs were isolated by Ficoll-Paque density gradient centrifugation. This clonotype has a handful of counts. Its target antigen remains unknown. Base qualities were left out, and no much larger clone turns up one base away. The CDR3 sequence holds 15 residues, the cysteine and phenylalanine included. Only the CDR3 region is kept as DNA, spanning 45 bases read in frame from base 1. CDR1 and CDR2 (SQVTM, ANQGSEA) derive from the germline V gene. V was cut back by 5 bases and J by 4 bases, leaving a gap of 15 bases between them. Beyond this particular receptor, the publication reports: Contracting CD4+ clones turned up mainly in the CM and EM memory subsets, whereas EMRA was where CD8+ clones were enriched. Whether the second-wave clones peaking on day 37 were SARS-CoV-2 specific was not confirmed. The study included only a couple of mild cases, and larger cohorts that include severe cases with pre-infection samples were judged to be necessary. Some responding clones were detected in pre-infection memory, which suggested that pre-existing cross-reactive memory T cells had joined the SARS-CoV-2 response. Clones that contracted from day 15 to 85 showed balanced CD4/CD8 phenotypes, whereas a second wave of clones that expanded from day 15 to 37 leaned towards CD4+.

Sequenced material: PBMCs or a T cell subset sorted from them (not recorded which). The sequence came from an adult woman who had mild COVID-19 (a few samples of this study predate the infection). The sample titles of this study are shuffled in the database, so cell type and time point are left out; the donor was told from shared clones. The V gene is TRBV29-1 and the J gene is TRBJ2-6, with TRBD2 perhaps the D gene, on 6 matching bases. The DNA sequence follows: TGCAGCGTTCAGGCCGGGGGTCTAGGGGCCAACGTCCTGACTTTC. Its product reads: CSVQAGGLGANVLTF.